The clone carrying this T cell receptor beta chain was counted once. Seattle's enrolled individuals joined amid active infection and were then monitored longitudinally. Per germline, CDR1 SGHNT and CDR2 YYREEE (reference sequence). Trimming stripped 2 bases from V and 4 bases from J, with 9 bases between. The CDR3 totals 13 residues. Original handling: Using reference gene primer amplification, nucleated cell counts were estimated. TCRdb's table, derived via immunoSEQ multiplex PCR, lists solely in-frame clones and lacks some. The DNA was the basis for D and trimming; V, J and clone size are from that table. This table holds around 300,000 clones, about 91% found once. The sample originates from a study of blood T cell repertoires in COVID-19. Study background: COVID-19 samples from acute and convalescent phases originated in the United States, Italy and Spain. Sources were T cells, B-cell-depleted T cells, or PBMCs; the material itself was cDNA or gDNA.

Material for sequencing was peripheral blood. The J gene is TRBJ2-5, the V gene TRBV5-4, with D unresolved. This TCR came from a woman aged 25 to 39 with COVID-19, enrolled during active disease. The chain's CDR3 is CASSLHNIETQYF. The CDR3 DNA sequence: TGTGCCAGCAGCTTACATAATATAGAGACCCAGTACTTC.